This T cell receptor beta chain was profiled in a study of blood T cell repertoires in COVID-19. The protocol was immunoSEQ multiplex PCR, while the TCRdb copy is restricted to in-frame clones and leaves out a portion. The sample records some 150,000 clones, more than 65% being singletons. The V gene's germline CDR1 is SGHNT and CDR2 YYREEE (reference sequence). V lost 5 bases, J lost 3 bases, and 4 bases stayed unmatched. The CDR3 runs to 15 residues. Sequenced input: peripheral blood. The chain couples TRBV5-4 to TRBJ2-5, with 13 bases identical to TRBD2. The TCR was taken from a human donor with acute or convalescent COVID-19. The donor label of this sample is uncertain. In nucleotides, the CDR3 is TGTGCCAGCAGAAAAGGGACTAGCGGGGAAGAGACCCAGTACTTC. Encoded protein: CASRKGTSGEETQYF.